This TCR beta chain was identified during a study of naive and memory T cell subsets listed by TCRdb under 2017. Regarding the research as a whole: The study applied an open-source, UMI-based TCR alpha and beta sequencing pipeline to sorted naive and memory peripheral blood T cell subsets. RNA was DNase-treated and reverse transcribed with TCR constant-region primers, mostly using SuperScript III. The functional CMV T cell responses agreed completely with IgG serology results.

From the second PCR step on, the TCR alpha and beta chain libraries were amplified in separate reactions. CMV status of each donor was established by measuring IFNgamma production from CD4+ T cells after fresh PBMCs were stimulated overnight with CMV viral lysate. Miltenyi beads were used first to positively select CD4 T cells, and CD8 T cells were then positively selected from the CD4-negative fraction. After staining for CD3, CD4, CD8, CD45RA, CD27 and a live/dead dye, cells were sorted on a BD Aria II into four subsets based on CD45RA and CD27. A few healthy volunteers provided blood, and each donor's sample was split into CD4 and CD8 T cells and then further divided into four differentiation subsets. Approximately 130 ml of peripheral blood was drawn per donor, and PBMC were isolated by Ficoll-Paque PLUS density-gradient centrifugation. The sorted cells were lysed in RLT buffer, after which RNA was extracted using a Qiagen RNeasy kit and kept at -80 degrees C.

The library came from UMI-ligation and nested PCR. To cover both TRBC1 and TRBC2, the beta constant-region primer consisted of an equimolar mix of two oligonucleotides. Four rounds of PCR were used to amplify ligated cDNA, with nested alpha and beta constant-region primers being used together with the SP2 primer. A single-stranded oligonucleotide carrying the SP2 primer and a 12-nucleotide UMI was ligated to the 3' end of the cDNA by T4 RNA ligase 1. Incubation of the ligation reaction lasted roughly 20-25 hours at 16 degrees C. PCR2 was typically performed as a SYBR Green qPCR and was stopped at a predetermined threshold so that over-amplification was prevented. Every purification after the first one was done using Agencourt AMPure XP magnetic beads. Library quantification was done by Qubit, followed by a TapeStation check on which the main peak was expected at around 650 bp. Pooled libraries were sequenced on an Illumina MiSeq using v2 2x251 paired-end kits, and typically roughly 0.95-2.2 million reads were obtained per sample. Each sample was pooled at approximately 4.3 nM, and about 5-7% PhiX was included to help cluster recognition. As for how the authors treated the data: FASTQ reads processed by Demultiplexor were assigned V and J genes by Decombinator through tag matching that tolerated a single base-pair mismatch. UMIs were used by Collapsinator to correct both sequencing errors and frequency errors arising from PCR heterogeneity. CDR3Translator translated TCRs and extracted CDR3s from the conserved cysteine to the FGXG phenylalanine, flagging non-productive sequences. Repertoires were subsampled to equal numbers of UMI-defined TCRs before Gini, Shannon entropy and inverse Simpson indices were calculated. Clonotype abundance distributions were fitted to a power law by maximum likelihood within the linear range. On one naive CD8 sample, the pipeline and MIGEC gave similar UMI counts, unique TCR numbers and clonal distributions. In one analysis, naive TCRs that were also found in any memory subset of the same donor were excluded from the naive repertoire. The repertoires were searched for 7,000 to 8,000 CMV-associated CDR3 sequences that had been compiled from VDJdb and a published dataset. TCRdb ran its own pipeline on the public reads, namely fastp trimming at Q25 and MiXCR clone calling, and kept in-frame beta chains. Every distinct CDR3 protein forms one entry, paired with its most common genes and DNA. The V and J calls shown here were made by TCRdb, not taken from the authors' results. The sample data list over 130,000 distinct CDR3 sequences, and approximately 21% of these were observed just once. Roughly 0.6% of the sample comes from the top ten.

In its sample, this clonotype was seen a few times. Its antigen has not been determined. Per-base qualities were not stored, and no clone one base away is much larger. General conclusions and limits of the study: TCR abundance followed a power law with an exponent that was different for naive and memory subsets but consistent across the three individuals. In both CD4 and CD8 cells, a rise in Gini index and a fall in Shannon and inverse Simpson diversity were observed from naive through CM, EM and EMRA. Following error correction, more than 95% of naive TCR sequences occurred only once, which made naive abundance distributions much steeper than those of memory subsets. RNA-based TCR counts may be affected by expression changes linked to T cell activation and differentiation. A few larger clonotypes were found in naive repertoires, especially CD8, and these larger clonotypes were possibly memory cells re-expressing CD45RA. Each clonotype was defined as a single alpha or beta chain sequence rather than as a paired alpha/beta receptor. The repertoire findings for the naive and memory subsets could not be validated against a ground truth because none was available.

Material: naive CD8+ T cells from blood. The cell subset or site label for this specimen denotes: naive T cells, CD45RA high CD27+. This clonotype originated in a human donor in good health.

The CDR3 protein sequence reads: CASILSEDQPQHF. In nucleotide form, the sequence is TGTGCCAGCATCCTCTCGGAGGATCAGCCCCAGCATTTT. This sequence uses TRBV6-6 and TRBJ1-5; the D gene is not confidently resolved. The V and J ends are trimmed by 7 bases and 5 bases, leaving 12 bases between them. The CDR3 runs 13 amino acids, cysteine and phenylalanine included. The read is trimmed to its CDR3 DNA, 39 bases read in frame from base 1. The germline V gene (reference sequence) gives CDR1 as MNHNY and CDR2 as SVGAGI.